This is a list of T cell receptor beta chains from one sample in a study of T cells after yellow fever vaccination. TCRdb re-derived calls from the 5' RACE reads in MiXCR, one entry per CDR3 protein. This sample carries 200,000 to 300,000 distinct CDR3 sequences, approximately 3.8% of them seen once, and the ten largest clones take 15% to 20%. The sample in question was PBMCs, obtained 15 days after the yellow fever booster vaccination. These receptors all stem from a young man who received the YFV17D yellow fever vaccine. CDR3s leave out the opening cysteine and the closing phenylalanine or tryptophan. The D gene is left open where the match is weak.

J: TRBJ1-6
V: TRBV7-2
D: -
CDR3: ASSTRGGNSPLH

J: TRBJ1-5
V: TRBV7-2
D: TRBD1
CDR3: ASSLNGQGASGNQPQH

J: TRBJ2-1
V: TRBV19
D: TRBD2
CDR3: ASSMSGGAGYEQF

J: TRBJ2-1
V: TRBV5-1
D: TRBD1
CDR3: ASSFVRDRLHPYNEQF

J: TRBJ2-7
V: TRBV5-1
D: TRBD1
CDR3: ASSLMDRGRNEQY

J: TRBJ1-4
V: TRBV12-3/TRBV12-4
D: TRBD1
CDR3: ASSSGTGWAEKLF

J: TRBJ2-3
V: TRBV5-1
D: -
CDR3: ASSLQQNAPTDTQY

J: TRBJ1-1
V: TRBV27
D: TRBD1
CDR3: ASSPPQVDRGNTEAF

J: TRBJ2-2
V: TRBV5-1
D: TRBD2
CDR3: ASNGGDINTGELF

J: TRBJ2-2
V: TRBV7-8
D: -
CDR3: ASSGRQGGSLGELF

J: TRBJ2-1
V: TRBV12-3/TRBV12-4
D: -
CDR3: ASSPEVGYNEQF

J: TRBJ2-1
V: TRBV7-6
D: -
CDR3: ASSPNPGAYNEQF

J: TRBJ2-1
V: TRBV9
D: TRBD2
CDR3: ASSVAAGHLIEQF

J: TRBJ2-3
V: TRBV5-1
D: -
CDR3: ASSWAESGDTQY

J: TRBJ1-1
V: TRBV15
D: -
CDR3: ATSRDVQGPEAF

J: TRBJ2-5
V: TRBV27
D: TRBD1
CDR3: ASTSGQGPQETQY

J: TRBJ2-1
V: TRBV12-3/TRBV12-4
D: TRBD1
CDR3: ASSHRQGVHNEQF

J: TRBJ1-1
V: TRBV6-5
D: TRBD1
CDR3: ASSKGQTNTEAF

J: TRBJ1-2
V: TRBV15
D: -
CDR3: ATSRDSVHYGYT

J: TRBJ1-4
V: TRBV12-3/TRBV12-4
D: TRBD1
CDR3: ASSPTGGQSGEKLF

J: TRBJ1-1
V: TRBV2
D: -
CDR3: ASRETGTEAF

J: TRBJ2-1
V: TRBV5-1
D: -
CDR3: ASSPAGTYNEQF

J: TRBJ1-4
V: TRBV28
D: -
CDR3: ASSFSLGQGPEKLF

J: TRBJ2-1
V: TRBV20-1
D: -
CDR3: SIGQTYNEQF

J: TRBJ2-1
V: TRBV7-2
D: TRBD2
CDR3: ASRLLAGTYNEQF

J: TRBJ1-1
V: TRBV4-1
D: -
CDR3: ASSQDVRNTEAF

J: TRBJ2-3
V: TRBV7-2
D: -
CDR3: ASSLGSSSTDTQY

J: TRBJ1-5
V: TRBV15
D: TRBD1
CDR3: ATSRVRGSNQPQH

J: TRBJ2-5
V: TRBV24-1
D: TRBD1
CDR3: ATSDTGTGEETQY